This T cell receptor (beta chain) was documented in a study of cytomegalovirus exposure and HLA in healthy donors. On the study more broadly: A preliminary data release comprised 70 million to 95 million unique TCRs obtained from HLA-typed donors. Study-wide results and caveats: Reported results showed that the classifier diagnosed cytomegalovirus status with high specificity and sensitivity.

The germline gives CDR1 GTSNPN, CDR2 SVGIG (reference sequence). V lost 2 bases and J 6 bases, leaving 11 bases between the germline ends. The CDR3 totals 12 residues. A multiplex PCR was run with 60 Vbeta primers and 13 Jbeta primers. Assay used: immunoSEQ multiplex PCR; TCRdb lists only in-frame clones, some missing. The sample includes 140,000 or so clones, roughly 79% seen only once; the top ten take 1.5% to 2%. There were likely unrecorded immune exposures, though donors were nominally healthy when sampled. Turning to this clone: Its antigen is still unknown.

The genes are TRBV30 and TRBJ2-7; D may be TRBD1 (5 bases). This receptor was identified in a woman in her twenties or thirties in good health and CMV-seronegative. Sequenced: PBMCs. As DNA, the CDR3 is TGTGCCTGGAGTAGGGGTTCTGGCGAGCAGTACTTC. It yields the protein CAWSRGSGEQYF.